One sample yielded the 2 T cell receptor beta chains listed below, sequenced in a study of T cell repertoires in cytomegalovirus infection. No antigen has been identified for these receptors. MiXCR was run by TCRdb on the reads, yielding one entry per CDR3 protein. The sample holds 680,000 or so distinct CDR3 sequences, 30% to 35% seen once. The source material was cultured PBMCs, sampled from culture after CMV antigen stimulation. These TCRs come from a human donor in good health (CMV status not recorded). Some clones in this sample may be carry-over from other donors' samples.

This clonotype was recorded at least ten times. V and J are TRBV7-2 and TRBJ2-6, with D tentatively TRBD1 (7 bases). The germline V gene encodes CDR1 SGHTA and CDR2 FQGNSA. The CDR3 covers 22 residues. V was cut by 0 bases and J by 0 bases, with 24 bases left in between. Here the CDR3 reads CASSLALPAPGGLSSGANVLTF. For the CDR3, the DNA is TGTGCCAGCAGCTTAGCTCTACCCGCCCCAGGGGGGCTTAGCTCTGGGGCCAACGTCCTGACTTTC. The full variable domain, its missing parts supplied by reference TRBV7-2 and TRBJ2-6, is GAGVSQSPSNKVTEKGKDVELRCDPISGHTALYWYRQSLGQGLEFLIYFQGNSAPDKSGLPSDRFSAERTGGSVSTLTIQRTQQEDSAVYLCASSLALPAPGGLSSGANVLTFGAGSRLTVL.

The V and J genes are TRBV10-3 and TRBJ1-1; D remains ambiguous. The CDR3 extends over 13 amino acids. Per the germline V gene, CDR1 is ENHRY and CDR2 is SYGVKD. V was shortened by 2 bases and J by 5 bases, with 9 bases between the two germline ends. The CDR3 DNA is TGTGCCATCAGTGAGACGTTTATAACTGAAGCTTTCTTT. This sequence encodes CAISETFITEAFF.